Listed below are T cell receptor beta chains from one sample, sequenced in a study of blood T cells in healthy people across ages. TCRdb passed the 5' RACE reads through MiXCR, listing each CDR3 protein once. This sample yields hundreds of thousands of distinct CDR3 sequences, of which roughly three fifths are seen a single time; approximately 24% belongs to the top ten. Sequenced sample: blood. All receptors come from a man aged 35 to 55 in good health. Both conserved end residues are part of each CDR3. A D gene is named only where the DNA matches it firmly. Size is stated for part of the rows, as once, few or many counts, or as a class when the clone is expanded.

TRBV29-1	.	.	TRBJ1-2	CSVAQVDGYTF	TGCAGCGTTGCCCAGGTGGATGGCTACACCTTC
TRBV12-3/TRBV12-4	.	.	TRBJ2-3	CASSSVQQDTQYF	TGTGCCAGCAGTTCCGTACAGCAAGATACGCAGTATTTT
TRBV20-1	.	.	TRBJ1-3	CSAPLPGQGSRNTIYF	TGCAGTGCTCCCTTGCCCGGGCAGGGGTCGAGAAACACCATATATTTT
TRBV4-2	.	TRBD2	TRBJ2-3	CASSSRTSGALPDTQYF	TGTGCCAGCAGCTCTCGGACTAGCGGGGCCCTCCCGGATACGCAGTATTTT
TRBV20-1	.	.	TRBJ1-1	CSAPGTGNTEAFF	TGCAGTGCTCCCGGGACGGGGAACACTGAAGCTTTCTTT
TRBV6-2/TRBV6-3	.	.	TRBJ2-5	CASSRDAQGGETQYF	TGTGCCAGCAGTCGGGACGCACAGGGAGGAGAGACCCAGTACTTC
TRBV18	.	TRBD1	TRBJ2-4	CASSAQGKAKNIQYF	TGTGCCAGCTCAGCACAGGGGAAAGCCAAAAACATTCAGTACTTC
TRBV27	.	.	TRBJ2-1	CASSPRRSLGGNEQFF	TGTGCCAGCAGTCCACGTAGAAGCCTCGGAGGCAATGAGCAGTTCTTC
TRBV3-1	few	TRBD2	TRBJ2-3	CASSQREAGGRIPSYTQYF	TGTGCCAGCAGCCAGAGAGAAGCGGGGGGTCGAATTCCTTCATATACGCAGTATTTT
TRBV5-1	.	.	TRBJ2-5	CASSQGPYQETQYF	TGCGCCAGCAGCCAGGGGCCTTACCAAGAGACCCAGTACTTC
TRBV11-2	.	TRBD1	TRBJ2-2	CASSPGAGGTGELFF	TGTGCCAGCAGCCCCGGGGCAGGGGGTACCGGGGAGCTGTTTTTT
TRBV10-3	.	TRBD2	TRBJ2-1	CATIPGTSVGEQFF	TGTGCCACCATTCCCGGGACTAGTGTCGGTGAGCAGTTCTTC
TRBV28	.	TRBD2	TRBJ2-1	CASSLGPTSGIQGLQLGEQFF	TGTGCCAGCAGTTTAGGTCCGACTAGCGGGATTCAGGGGCTACAATTAGGCGAGCAGTTCTTC
TRBV7-6	few	.	TRBJ2-7	CATAASYYEQYF	TGTGCCACAGCAGCGTCGTACTACGAGCAGTACTTC
TRBV10-3	.	.	TRBJ2-7	CAISEYRTYEQYF	TGTGCCATCAGTGAGTACCGGACCTACGAGCAGTACTTC
TRBV4-1	few	.	TRBJ2-1	CASSQARNDEQFF	TGCGCCAGCAGCCAAGCGCGGAACGATGAGCAGTTCTTC
TRBV2	.	.	TRBJ2-7	CASSQLRVDEQYF	TGTGCCAGCAGCCAATTAAGGGTGGACGAGCAGTACTTC
TRBV6-6	.	.	TRBJ2-5	CASSPTLGETQYF	TGTGCCAGCAGCCCAACCCTGGGGGAGACCCAGTACTTC
TRBV28	.	.	TRBJ2-7	CASTVRGSYNEQYF	TGTGCCAGCACCGTGAGGGGCTCCTACAATGAGCAGTACTTC
TRBV5-1	.	.	TRBJ1-2	CASSLVYRANYGYTF	TGCGCCAGCAGCTTGGTCTACAGGGCTAACTATGGCTACACCTTC
TRBV11-2	.	.	TRBJ2-7	CASSLGPTGIYEQYF	TGTGCCAGCAGCTTAGGACCCACCGGGATTTACGAGCAGTACTTC
TRBV25-1	.	TRBD1	TRBJ2-3	CASSEYRVTGWNPDTQYF	TGTGCCAGCAGTGAATATCGTGTGACAGGGTGGAACCCAGATACGCAGTATTTT
TRBV11-2	.	TRBD2	TRBJ2-7	CASSFSSGRTYEQYF	TGTGCCAGCAGCTTCTCAAGCGGGAGAACTTACGAGCAGTACTTC
TRBV29-1	.	.	TRBJ2-3	CSAVRGGLPADTQYF	TGCAGCGCCGTAAGGGGGGGGCTACCAGCAGATACGCAGTATTTT
TRBV19	.	.	TRBJ2-7	CASSQRGPEGEQYF	TGTGCCAGTAGTCAAAGGGGCCCAGAGGGCGAGCAGTACTTC
TRBV3-1	.	.	TRBJ2-7	CASSPTQISGLPYEQYF	TGTGCCAGCAGCCCCACCCAGATCAGCGGCCTACCCTACGAGCAGTACTTC
TRBV28	few	.	TRBJ1-2	CASSFRSGGYTF	TGTGCCAGCAGTTTCCGGAGCGGTGGCTACACCTTC
TRBV28	.	.	TRBJ2-3	CASSLSELRADTQYF	TGTGCCAGCAGTTTATCGGAGCTACGTGCAGATACGCAGTATTTT
TRBV29-1	once	TRBD2	TRBJ2-7	CSVVLLEREHYEQYF	TGCAGCGTTGTGTTGTTGGAGCGGGAGCATTACGAGCAGTACTTC
TRBV5-1	once	.	TRBJ1-1	CASSSNGVTEAFF	TGCGCCAGCAGCTCGAACGGGGTAACTGAAGCTTTCTTT
TRBV5-1	few	.	TRBJ2-3	CASSFTETYTDTQYF	TGCGCCAGCAGCTTTACAGAAACCTACACAGATACGCAGTATTTT
TRBV14	.	TRBD1	TRBJ2-1	CASSHPGTGSYNEQFF	TGTGCCAGCAGCCACCCCGGGACAGGCTCCTACAATGAGCAGTTCTTC
TRBV7-2	.	.	TRBJ2-5	CASSLNHQETQYF	TGTGCCAGCAGCCTTAACCATCAAGAGACCCAGTACTTC
TRBV20-1	.	.	TRBJ2-5	CSAGKRGDVETQYF	TGCAGTGCTGGAAAACGGGGTGACGTGGAGACCCAGTACTTC
TRBV6-5	.	.	TRBJ1-2	CASSYRTLYGYTF	TGTGCCAGCAGTTACCGGACTCTCTATGGCTACACCTTC
TRBV9	.	TRBD1	TRBJ2-5	CASSVEDRGFNQETQYF	TGTGCCAGCAGCGTAGAGGACAGGGGGTTCAATCAAGAGACCCAGTACTTC
TRBV9	few	.	TRBJ1-5	CASSVGGLNQPQHF	TGTGCCAGCAGCGTAGGAGGACTCAATCAGCCCCAGCATTTT
TRBV7-3	many	TRBD1	TRBJ2-5	CASSARTGQTETQYF	TGTGCCAGCAGCGCCCGGACAGGGCAAACGGAGACCCAGTACTTC
TRBV28	.	.	TRBJ2-4	CGSSLQGAVAKNIQYF	TGTGGCAGCAGTTTGCAGGGTGCGGTAGCCAAAAACATTCAGTACTTC
TRBV12-5	.	.	TRBJ2-3	CASGLTGTSTDTQYF	TGTGCTAGTGGCCTAACAGGGACTAGCACAGATACGCAGTATTTT
TRBV27	.	.	TRBJ2-1	CASSLMAGGDEQFF	TGTGCCAGCAGTTTAATGGCAGGGGGGGATGAGCAGTTCTTC
TRBV4-3	.	TRBD1	TRBJ2-7	CASSQEMSGTGRYEQYF	TGCGCCAGCAGCCAAGAAATGTCAGGGACAGGTCGATACGAGCAGTACTTC
TRBV7-2	.	TRBD2	TRBJ2-7	CASSSLAGGGYEQYF	TGTGCCAGCAGCTCGCTAGCGGGGGGAGGCTACGAGCAGTACTTC